Listed here is a single T cell receptor beta chain. Method: immunoSEQ multiplex PCR; TCRdb's copy keeps in-frame clones and lacks some. Here the sample spans 70,000 or so clones, around 90% being singletons. The V gene's germline CDR1 is PRHDT and CDR2 FYEKMQ (reference sequence). The V end was cut by 7 bases, the J end by 0 bases, with 11 bases between. This CDR3 is built from 14 residues. These data come from a study of OX40 agonist ivuxolimab in advanced cancers. The sample consisted of CD4+ or CD8+ T cells sorted from blood, taken in a trial of the OX40 agonist ivuxolimab. The sequence was collected from an adult with an advanced solid tumor such as melanoma, head and neck, liver or kidney cancer. The chain carries TRBV13 and TRBJ2-3; tentatively, D is TRBD2 (6 bases). The CDR3 loop is CASTTGVSTDTQYF. Written as DNA, the CDR3 is TGTGCCAGCACAACGGGGGTGAGCACAGATACGCAGTATTTT.